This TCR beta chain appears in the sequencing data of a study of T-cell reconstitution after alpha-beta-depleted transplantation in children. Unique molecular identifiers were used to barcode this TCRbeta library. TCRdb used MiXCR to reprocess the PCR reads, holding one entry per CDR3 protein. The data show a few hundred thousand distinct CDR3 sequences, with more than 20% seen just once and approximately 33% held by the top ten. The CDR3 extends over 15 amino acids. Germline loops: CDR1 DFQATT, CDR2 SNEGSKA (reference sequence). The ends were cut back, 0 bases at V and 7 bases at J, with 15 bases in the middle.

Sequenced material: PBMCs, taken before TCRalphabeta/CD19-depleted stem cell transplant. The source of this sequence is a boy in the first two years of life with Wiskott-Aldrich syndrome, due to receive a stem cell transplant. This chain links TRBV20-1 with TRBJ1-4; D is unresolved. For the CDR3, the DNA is TGCAGTGCTAGAGATCCAGGAGGATCGGGTGAAAAACTGTTTTTT. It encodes CSARDPGGSGEKLFF.